These T cell receptor beta chains were read from a single sample in a study of OX40 agonist ivuxolimab in advanced cancers. The protocol was immunoSEQ multiplex PCR, while the TCRdb copy is restricted to in-frame clones and leaves out a portion. Of fewer than 85,000 clones in the sample, more than 90% were seen once. The material was CD4+ or CD8+ T cells sorted from blood, obtained in a trial of the OX40 agonist ivuxolimab. The receptors were gathered from an adult with an advanced solid tumor such as melanoma, head and neck, liver or kidney cancer. Each CDR3 is given with its conserved first and last residue. A D gene is named only where the DNA matches it firmly. Clone size is shown for a subset of rows, as once, few, many or a class of expanded clone.

d_call: TRBD2; v_call: TRBV5-1; j_call: TRBJ2-5; clone_size: few; cdr3_nt: TGCGCCAGCAGCTGGGCGGGAGGAGAGACCCAGTACTTC; cdr3_aa: CASSWAGGETQYF
d_call: .; v_call: TRBV18; j_call: TRBJ1-5; clone_size: .; cdr3_nt: TGTGCCAGCTCACCCGACAGAAACAATCAGCCCCAGCATTTT; cdr3_aa: CASSPDRNNQPQHF
d_call: TRBD2; v_call: TRBV11-2; j_call: TRBJ2-7; clone_size: .; cdr3_nt: TGTGCCAGCAGCCCCCCGAGTAGCGGGAGTTACGAGCAGTACTTC; cdr3_aa: CASSPPSSGSYEQYF
d_call: .; v_call: TRBV2; j_call: TRBJ1-2; clone_size: .; cdr3_nt: TGTGCCAGCAGGAAGGGACAAGACTATGGCTACACCTTC; cdr3_aa: CASRKGQDYGYTF
d_call: .; v_call: TRBV21-1; j_call: TRBJ2-2; clone_size: .; cdr3_nt: TGTGCCAGCAGCAGTTGCGGTCACGCGAACACCGGGGAGCTGTTTTTT; cdr3_aa: CASSSCGHANTGELFF
d_call: .; v_call: TRBV4-3; j_call: TRBJ2-6; clone_size: once; cdr3_nt: TGCGCCAGCAGGGTCAACTCTGGGGCCAACGTCCTGACTTTC; cdr3_aa: CASRVNSGANVLTF
d_call: .; v_call: TRBV2; j_call: TRBJ2-3; clone_size: .; cdr3_nt: TGTGCCAGCAGTTTCAGCACAGATACGCAGTATTTT; cdr3_aa: CASSFSTDTQYF
d_call: TRBD2; v_call: TRBV7-2; j_call: TRBJ2-5; clone_size: .; cdr3_nt: TGTGCCAGCAACCTTAGCGGGAGATGGAAAGAGACCCAGTACTTC; cdr3_aa: CASNLSGRWKETQYF
d_call: TRBD1; v_call: TRBV2; j_call: TRBJ2-7; clone_size: few; cdr3_nt: TGTGCCAGCGAGGGGGCACAGGCGGCCTACGAGCAGTACTTC; cdr3_aa: CASEGAQAAYEQYF
d_call: .; v_call: TRBV4-3; j_call: TRBJ1-1; clone_size: .; cdr3_nt: TGCGCCAGCAGCCTGGGCCAGGGGACGATCACTGAAGCTTTCTTT; cdr3_aa: CASSLGQGTITEAFF
d_call: .; v_call: TRBV7-9; j_call: TRBJ2-3; clone_size: once; cdr3_nt: TGTGCCAGCAGCTTAATGGCGGGAGATACGCAGTATTTT; cdr3_aa: CASSLMAGDTQYF
d_call: .; v_call: TRBV2; j_call: TRBJ2-1; clone_size: few; cdr3_nt: TGTGCCAGCAGAGACCGGGGAAGCTCCTACAATGAGCAGTTCTTC; cdr3_aa: CASRDRGSSYNEQFF
d_call: TRBD1; v_call: TRBV27; j_call: TRBJ2-7; clone_size: .; cdr3_nt: TGTGCCAGCAGTTTCACCGGGACAGGGGTCGAGCAGTACTTC; cdr3_aa: CASSFTGTGVEQYF
d_call: .; v_call: TRBV7-9; j_call: TRBJ2-2; clone_size: .; cdr3_nt: TGTGCCAGCAGCTTAGAAGGGGTGATCGGGGAGCTGTTTTTT; cdr3_aa: CASSLEGVIGELFF
d_call: .; v_call: TRBV7-8; j_call: TRBJ2-1; clone_size: .; cdr3_nt: TGTGCCAGCAGCTTAGCGCGATACGGTGTTGTCCCCCTCTACAATGAGCAGTTCTTC; cdr3_aa: CASSLARYGVVPLYNEQFF
d_call: TRBD2; v_call: TRBV7-3; j_call: TRBJ2-1; clone_size: .; cdr3_nt: TGTGCCAGCAGCTTAGCTAGCGGGAGCTATGAGCAGTTCTTC; cdr3_aa: CASSLASGSYEQFF
d_call: .; v_call: TRBV12-5; j_call: TRBJ2-2; clone_size: .; cdr3_nt: TGTGCTAGTGGTTTGTGGCAGGCGAACACCGGGGAGCTGTTTTTT; cdr3_aa: CASGLWQANTGELFF
d_call: TRBD1; v_call: TRBV11-3; j_call: TRBJ2-7; clone_size: few; cdr3_nt: TGTGCCAGCACTCCGACCCCCGGGACAGGGAAATACGAGCAGTACTTC; cdr3_aa: CASTPTPGTGKYEQYF
d_call: TRBD1; v_call: TRBV7-2; j_call: TRBJ2-1; clone_size: .; cdr3_nt: TGTGCCAGCAGCTCTTTCGGACAGGGGGGATACAATGAGCAGTTCTTC; cdr3_aa: CASSSFGQGGYNEQFF
d_call: .; v_call: TRBV7-8; j_call: TRBJ2-1; clone_size: .; cdr3_nt: TGTGCCAGCAATGACCGGGGAGGGGGCTACAATGAGCAGTTCTTC; cdr3_aa: CASNDRGGGYNEQFF
d_call: TRBD1; v_call: TRBV2; j_call: TRBJ2-1; clone_size: .; cdr3_nt: TGTGCCAGCGGCAGGGACAGAGACAATGAGCAGTTCTTC; cdr3_aa: CASGRDRDNEQFF
d_call: TRBD2; v_call: TRBV15; j_call: TRBJ2-1; clone_size: .; cdr3_nt: TGTGCCACCAGCAGGTTACTAGCGGGAGAGACCCTAGGAGGTGAGCAGTTCTTC; cdr3_aa: CATSRLLAGETLGGEQFF
d_call: .; v_call: TRBV28; j_call: TRBJ1-3; clone_size: .; cdr3_nt: TGTGCCAGCAACGGTATCGGGACCGGAAACACCATATATTTT; cdr3_aa: CASNGIGTGNTIYF
d_call: .; v_call: TRBV20-1; j_call: TRBJ2-7; clone_size: .; cdr3_nt: TGCAGTGCCAGGACTACGACCGAGCAGTACTTC; cdr3_aa: CSARTTTEQYF
d_call: .; v_call: TRBV7-9; j_call: TRBJ2-2; clone_size: .; cdr3_nt: TGTGCCAGCAGCTTAGTTAGCGGCTCTACCACCGGGGAGCTGTTTTTT; cdr3_aa: CASSLVSGSTTGELFF
d_call: .; v_call: TRBV11-2; j_call: TRBJ2-7; clone_size: .; cdr3_nt: TGTGCCAGCACCTCAGGGGGGGAGCAGTACTTC; cdr3_aa: CASTSGGEQYF
d_call: TRBD1; v_call: TRBV18; j_call: TRBJ2-7; clone_size: .; cdr3_nt: TGTGCCAGCTCACGTACCGGGACAGGGGGCTACGAGCAGTACTTC; cdr3_aa: CASSRTGTGGYEQYF
d_call: .; v_call: TRBV29-1; j_call: TRBJ2-1; clone_size: .; cdr3_nt: TGCAGCGTTGAACTAGTCAGGAGCTACAATGAGCAGTTCTTC; cdr3_aa: CSVELVRSYNEQFF
d_call: .; v_call: TRBV7-9; j_call: TRBJ1-5; clone_size: .; cdr3_nt: TGTGCCAGCAGCCCCGGGGTAGGAGGTTTTAATCAGCCCCAGCATTTT; cdr3_aa: CASSPGVGGFNQPQHF
d_call: .; v_call: TRBV29-1; j_call: TRBJ1-1; clone_size: .; cdr3_nt: TGCAGCGTTGAAGATCGGTGGGGGATTGGGACTGAAGCTTTCTTT; cdr3_aa: CSVEDRWGIGTEAFF
d_call: .; v_call: TRBV4-2; j_call: TRBJ1-5; clone_size: .; cdr3_nt: TGTGCCAGCAGCTCCGGCACGGGAGCCTTTCAGCCCCAGCATTTT; cdr3_aa: CASSSGTGAFQPQHF
d_call: .; v_call: TRBV12-5; j_call: TRBJ1-2; clone_size: .; cdr3_nt: TGTGCTAGTGGTTTCCAGAACTATGGCTACACCTTC; cdr3_aa: CASGFQNYGYTF
d_call: .; v_call: TRBV7-3; j_call: TRBJ2-3; clone_size: .; cdr3_nt: TGTGCCAGCAGCTCCCGGTCCCACGAGGGAGATACGCAGTATTTT; cdr3_aa: CASSSRSHEGDTQYF
d_call: TRBD2; v_call: TRBV19; j_call: TRBJ2-1; clone_size: .; cdr3_nt: TGTGCCAGTAGAATACTAGCGGGCCCTTACAATGAGCAGTTCTTC; cdr3_aa: CASRILAGPYNEQFF
d_call: .; v_call: TRBV18; j_call: TRBJ1-1; clone_size: .; cdr3_nt: TGTGCCAGCTCACCAATGGGGATGGGGACTGAAGCTTTCTTT; cdr3_aa: CASSPMGMGTEAFF
d_call: .; v_call: TRBV7-2; j_call: TRBJ1-6; clone_size: .; cdr3_nt: TGTGCCAGCAGACAACAGGGAGGCTCCTATAATTCACCCCTCCACTTT; cdr3_aa: CASRQQGGSYNSPLHF
d_call: .; v_call: TRBV30; j_call: TRBJ1-4; clone_size: once; cdr3_nt: TGTGCCTGGAGTCCACCCCGGGGACTTGGCGGAGATGAAAAACTGTTTTTT; cdr3_aa: CAWSPPRGLGGDEKLFF
d_call: TRBD2; v_call: TRBV28; j_call: TRBJ2-7; clone_size: .; cdr3_nt: TGTGCCGCGTCTGATCCGGGACTAGCGGGGTCCCGATTCTACGAGCAGTACTTC; cdr3_aa: CAASDPGLAGSRFYEQYF
d_call: .; v_call: TRBV2; j_call: TRBJ2-2; clone_size: .; cdr3_nt: TGTGCCAGCACCGGGACCTTACACACCGGGGAGCTGTTTTTT; cdr3_aa: CASTGTLHTGELFF
d_call: TRBD2; v_call: TRBV19; j_call: TRBJ2-7; clone_size: .; cdr3_nt: TGTGCCAGTAGTATATCCAGCGGGGCCTACGAGCAGTACTTC; cdr3_aa: CASSISSGAYEQYF
d_call: TRBD1; v_call: TRBV5-1; j_call: TRBJ2-3; clone_size: .; cdr3_nt: TGCGCCAGCAGCGGGAGACAGGGGGCTAGCACAGATACGCAGTATTTT; cdr3_aa: CASSGRQGASTDTQYF
d_call: TRBD1; v_call: TRBV5-1; j_call: TRBJ1-5; clone_size: .; cdr3_nt: TGCGCCAGCAGCTACAGGGGCGGGCAGCCCCAGCATTTT; cdr3_aa: CASSYRGGQPQHF
d_call: TRBD2; v_call: TRBV19; j_call: TRBJ2-3; clone_size: .; cdr3_nt: TGTGCCAGTAGTATAGGACTAGCGGGTGGAGATACGCAGTATTTT; cdr3_aa: CASSIGLAGGDTQYF
d_call: .; v_call: TRBV29-1; j_call: TRBJ2-1; clone_size: .; cdr3_nt: TGCAGCGTCCTAGGGGGGGCCTCCTACAATGAGCAGTTCTTC; cdr3_aa: CSVLGGASYNEQFF
d_call: .; v_call: TRBV10-3; j_call: TRBJ2-7; clone_size: .; cdr3_nt: TGTGCCATCAGTGAGTCGACTCTGGCGGCCTCTCAGGGCTACGAGCAGTACTTC; cdr3_aa: CAISESTLAASQGYEQYF
d_call: .; v_call: TRBV18; j_call: TRBJ2-1; clone_size: .; cdr3_nt: TGTGCCAGCTCACCACTTCTGACTAGTGAACGCAATGAGCAGTTCTTC; cdr3_aa: CASSPLLTSERNEQFF
d_call: .; v_call: TRBV2; j_call: TRBJ1-6; clone_size: .; cdr3_nt: TGTGCCAGCCTTAGCTCCTATAATTCACCCCTCCACTTT; cdr3_aa: CASLSSYNSPLHF
d_call: TRBD2; v_call: TRBV19; j_call: TRBJ2-1; clone_size: .; cdr3_nt: TGTGCCAGTAGTAAGAGGACTAGCGGGAGCAATGAGCAGTTCTTC; cdr3_aa: CASSKRTSGSNEQFF
d_call: TRBD1; v_call: TRBV28; j_call: TRBJ1-4; clone_size: .; cdr3_nt: TGTGCCAGCAGTTTATCTCGATACCGACCGGGACAGCTTAATGAAAAACTGTTTTTT; cdr3_aa: CASSLSRYRPGQLNEKLFF
d_call: .; v_call: TRBV29-1; j_call: TRBJ1-1; clone_size: .; cdr3_nt: TGCAGCGTTGAACGGGCAGGACCCGGGAACACTGAAGCTTTCTTT; cdr3_aa: CSVERAGPGNTEAFF